The rows below give T cell receptor beta chains drawn from one sample of a study of blood T cell repertoires in COVID-19. Clones were sequenced by immunoSEQ multiplex PCR, and TCRdb holds only the in-frame ones, with some missing. The repertoire has around 360,000 clones, about 88% of them found once; the top ten carry approximately 3%. The sample was PBMCs or T cells enriched from blood (not recorded which). The receptors here all came from a woman aged 25 to 39 who had recovered from COVID-19. CDR3s leave out the opening cysteine and the closing phenylalanine or tryptophan.

v_call,j_call,cdr3_aa
TRBV19,TRBJ1-1,ASSISARGLTEAF
TRBV12-5,TRBJ2-3,ASGKGADTQY
TRBV6-1,TRBJ1-2,ASSEVYERGYT
TRBV4-2,TRBJ1-1,ASSHLDRNTEAF
TRBV7-9,TRBJ2-5,ASSSGRAGVVETQY
TRBV6-5,TRBJ1-1,ASSMDRNTEAF
TRBV7-6,TRBJ2-7,ASSFEGAYEQY
TRBV19,TRBJ2-2,ASLTQSTGELF
TRBV7-8,TRBJ1-4,ASSLRTTVSATNEKLF
TRBV5-1,TRBJ2-1,ASSLLAGYNEQF
TRBV5-6,TRBJ2-5,ASSPRTSGGAWARETQY
TRBV7-9,TRBJ1-4,ASSLWGANEKLF
TRBV3-1/TRBV3-2,TRBJ2-5,ASSQSSGGQETQY
TRBV6-4,TRBJ2-1,ASSDTDSSYNEQF
TRBV11-3,TRBJ2-1,ASSPGTSGFNEQF
TRBV11-2,TRBJ2-5,ASSFGLAGEGETQY
TRBV3-1/TRBV3-2,TRBJ2-7,ASSPGLAGSYEQY
TRBV21-1,TRBJ2-7,ASKSYASGGYEQY
TRBV4-2,TRBJ2-2,ASSQVMIMEGSAGELF